The rows below give T cell receptor beta chains drawn from one sample of a study of post-analysis software for immune sequencing data. TCRdb redid the calling of the PCR reads with MiXCR, one entry per CDR3 protein. The sample lists roughly 540,000 distinct CDR3 sequences, roughly 34% occurring once. The sequenced sample consisted of blood. The source is a girl aged 2 to 17 with multiple sclerosis. CDR3s include the opening cysteine and the closing phenylalanine or tryptophan. The D gene is left open where the match is weak. Clone size is stated in some rows and not others, as once, few, many or a class when expanded.

d_gene | j_gene | abundance | v_gene | CDR3aa | CDR3nt
TRBD2 | TRBJ2-1 | . | TRBV3-1 | CASSQGPSAGGLNNEQFF | TGTGCCAGCAGCCAAGGCCCCTCAGCGGGGGGCCTAAATAATGAGCAGTTCTTC
. | TRBJ1-5 | . | TRBV20-1 | CSAAKRQSNQPQHF | TGCAGTGCGGCAAAGAGGCAGAGCAATCAGCCCCAGCATTTT
TRBD2 | TRBJ2-1 | many | TRBV7-6 | CASSLDTGLAGYNEQFF | TGTGCCAGCAGCTTAGACACGGGACTAGCGGGGTACAATGAGCAGTTCTTC
TRBD1 | TRBJ1-1 | few | TRBV7-8 | CASSLETGVGTEAFF | TGTGCCAGCAGCTTAGAAACAGGGGTGGGCACTGAAGCTTTCTTT
. | TRBJ1-4 | . | TRBV13 | CASSQSLATNEKLFF | TGTGCCAGCAGCCAAAGCTTAGCAACTAATGAAAAACTGTTTTTT
TRBD1 | TRBJ2-6 | . | TRBV29-1 | CSAQGDRASGANVLTF | TGCAGCGCTCAGGGGGACAGGGCCTCTGGGGCCAACGTCCTGACTTTC
. | TRBJ1-4 | few | TRBV5-6 | CASSSSPPEKLFF | TGTGCCAGCAGCTCCTCGCCCCCTGAAAAACTGTTTTTT
. | TRBJ1-2 | . | TRBV20-1 | CSARDYPDNYDYTF | TGCAGTGCTAGAGATTACCCAGATAACTATGACTACACCTTC
TRBD1 | TRBJ2-1 | . | TRBV5-1 | CASSQGQAAYNEQFF | TGCGCCAGCAGCCAGGGACAGGCAGCTTACAATGAGCAGTTCTTC
. | TRBJ1-5 | . | TRBV20-1 | CSAREPGTNQPQHF | TGCAGTGCTAGAGAGCCAGGCACCAATCAGCCCCAGCATTTT
TRBD2 | TRBJ2-7 | few | TRBV9 | CASSSNRGLAGSYEQYF | TGTGCCAGCAGCTCCAACCGGGGACTAGCGGGGAGCTACGAGCAGTACTTC
TRBD2 | TRBJ2-1 | few | TRBV20-1 | CNARDLLAGYNEQFF | TGCAATGCTAGAGATTTACTAGCGGGGTACAATGAGCAGTTCTTC
TRBD2 | TRBJ2-1 | once | TRBV2 | CASRGLVGALSYNEQFF | TGTGCCAGCAGGGGACTAGTGGGGGCCCTCTCCTACAATGAGCAGTTCTTC
TRBD1 | TRBJ1-1 | few | TRBV6-1 | CASSGTGGHTEAFF | TGTGCCAGCAGCGGGACAGGGGGGCACACTGAAGCTTTCTTT
. | TRBJ2-7 | many | TRBV7-9 | CASSLTGYSYEQYF | TGTGCCAGCAGCTTAACAGGGTACTCCTACGAGCAGTACTTC
. | TRBJ1-1 | . | TRBV5-1 | CASSLAPGEAFF | TGCGCCAGCAGCTTGGCCCCGGGTGAAGCTTTCTTT
TRBD2 | TRBJ2-3 | . | TRBV11-2 | CASSLYGGTDTQYF | TGTGCCAGCAGCTTATACGGGGGGACAGATACGCAGTATTTT
. | TRBJ1-1 | . | TRBV20-1 | CSAKGPSGAFF | TGCAGTGCTAAAGGACCGTCTGGGGCTTTCTTT
. | TRBJ1-1 | . | TRBV12-3/TRBV12-4 | CASSLVVGEYGPTEAFF | TGTGCCAGCAGTTTAGTGGTAGGGGAATATGGTCCCACTGAAGCTTTCTTT
. | TRBJ2-5 | . | TRBV11-2 | CASSLLGSAQYF | TGTGCCAGCAGCTTATTAGGGTCGGCCCAGTACTTC
. | TRBJ2-1 | . | TRBV5-1 | CASSLARVEQFF | TGCGCCAGCAGCTTGGCCAGGGTTGAGCAGTTCTTC
. | TRBJ2-7 | few | TRBV7-8 | CASSLGGYNEQYF | TGTGCCAGCAGCTTGGGTGGGTACAATGAGCAGTACTTC
TRBD2 | TRBJ2-1 | . | TRBV3-1 | CASSQEGLAGEQFF | TGTGCCAGCAGCCAAGAGGGACTAGCGGGTGAGCAGTTCTTC
. | TRBJ2-5 | many | TRBV6-6 | CASSAIRGLETQYF | TGTGCCAGCAGTGCAATCAGGGGACTAGAGACCCAGTACTTC
TRBD2 | TRBJ2-5 | . | TRBV25-1 | CASSDPVSGDETQYF | TGTGCCAGCAGCGACCCGGTTAGCGGGGATGAGACCCAGTACTTC
TRBD2 | TRBJ2-7 | . | TRBV4-1 | CASSQSPGGDEQYF | TGCGCCAGCAGCCAAAGTCCTGGGGGGGACGAGCAGTACTTC
TRBD2 | TRBJ2-1 | . | TRBV28 | CASSLRASGVGEQFF | TGTGCCAGCAGTCTGCGGGCTAGCGGGGTTGGTGAGCAGTTCTTC
. | TRBJ2-5 | many | TRBV6-1 | CASSGLLSGETQYF | TGTGCCAGCAGTGGCCTCCTCAGTGGAGAGACCCAGTACTTC
TRBD2 | TRBJ2-3 | . | TRBV6-1 | CASSSTSGGAVRYF | TGTGCCAGCAGTTCGACTAGCGGGGGGGCCGTGCGGTATTTT
. | TRBJ2-3 | . | TRBV20-1 | CSAQTVASSSTDTQYF | TGCAGTGCCCAAACCGTAGCGTCTTCAAGCACAGATACGCAGTATTTT
. | TRBJ2-7 | few | TRBV11-2 | CASSGARILSYEQYF | TGTGCCAGCAGCGGAGCGCGGATTCTCTCCTACGAGCAGTACTTC
TRBD2 | TRBJ2-3 | . | TRBV20-1 | CSTPSGLPTDTQYF | TGCAGCACTCCCTCGGGACTACCCACAGATACGCAGTATTTT
. | TRBJ2-1 | . | TRBV20-1 | CSVPGGGGNEQFF | TGCAGTGTTCCTGGAGGGGGTGGTAATGAGCAGTTCTTC
TRBD1 | TRBJ2-7 | . | TRBV27 | CASSFWDRSYEQYF | TGTGCCAGCAGTTTCTGGGACAGATCCTACGAGCAGTACTTC
. | TRBJ1-2 | . | TRBV5-5 | CASSFGNANYGYTF | TGTGCCAGCAGCTTCGGCAATGCTAACTATGGCTACACCTTC
TRBD1 | TRBJ2-7 | . | TRBV20-1 | CSAIRGGDRGLYEQYF | TGCAGTGCTATAAGAGGCGGGGACAGGGGGCTTTACGAGCAGTACTTC
TRBD1 | TRBJ1-6 | . | TRBV28 | CASSLLGQGDSPLHF | TGTGCCAGCAGCCTCTTAGGACAGGGGGATTCACCCCTCCACTTT
. | TRBJ2-5 | . | TRBV6-1 | CATRGAPGETQYF | TGTGCCACCCGGGGGGCCCCAGGGGAGACCCAGTACTTC
. | TRBJ2-7 | . | TRBV5-6 | CASSLGLYSYEQYF | TGTGCCAGCAGCTTGGGACTGTACTCCTACGAGCAGTACTTC
. | TRBJ1-2 | once | TRBV29-1 | CSFGALQSGPGYTF | TGCAGCTTCGGCGCCCTACAGTCCGGTCCGGGCTACACCTTC
TRBD2 | TRBJ2-3 | few | TRBV20-1 | CSAPGGGGDTDTQYF | TGCAGTGCTCCGGGGGGCGGGGGGGACACAGATACGCAGTATTTT
. | TRBJ1-1 | . | TRBV9 | CASSVSAVDTEAFF | TGTGCCAGCAGCGTAAGTGCCGTGGACACTGAAGCTTTCTTT
. | TRBJ2-1 | . | TRBV29-1 | CSVGGLFQGDEQFF | TGCAGCGTCGGGGGACTGTTCCAAGGTGATGAGCAGTTCTTC
TRBD2 | TRBJ2-3 | few | TRBV7-3 | CASSSIGTSGSSTDTQYF | TGTGCCAGCAGTTCAATCGGGACTAGCGGGTCTAGCACAGATACGCAGTATTTT
. | TRBJ2-3 | few | TRBV6-5 | CASRRGLDTQYF | TGTGCCAGCAGGCGGGGATTGGATACGCAGTATTTT
. | TRBJ2-7 | . | TRBV13 | CASSYQGLGGALSYEQYF | TGTGCCAGCAGCTACCAAGGCCTGGGCGGGGCACTTTCCTACGAGCAGTACTTC
. | TRBJ2-7 | . | TRBV4-1 | CASSFTVQGGSSYEQYF | TGCGCCAGCAGCTTCACCGTCCAGGGGGGGAGCTCCTACGAGCAGTACTTC
. | TRBJ2-1 | . | TRBV7-9 | CASSLAVGVDNEQFF | TGTGCCAGCAGCTTAGCGGTGGGGGTCGACAATGAGCAGTTCTTC
. | TRBJ1-1 | . | TRBV4-1 | CASSQDMLPQAEAFF | TGCGCCAGCAGCCAAGATATGCTACCCCAGGCTGAAGCTTTCTTT
. | TRBJ1-2 | . | TRBV6-5 | CASSYGRNYGHTF | TGTGCCAGCAGTTACGGCAGAAACTATGGCCACACCTTC
. | TRBJ2-4 | few | TRBV2 | CASIPKTQGTKNIQYF | TGTGCCAGCATCCCGAAAACCCAGGGGACCAAAAACATTCAGTACTTC
. | TRBJ2-1 | . | TRBV28 | CASGSRGGGARSYNEQFF | TGTGCCAGCGGATCGAGGGGTGGGGGTGCTCGGTCCTACAATGAGCAGTTCTTC
. | TRBJ2-7 | . | TRBV4-1 | CASSDKIWDITYEQYF | TGCGCCAGCAGCGACAAGATTTGGGACATCACCTACGAGCAGTACTTC
TRBD2 | TRBJ2-5 | many | TRBV9 | CASSELAGGGETQYF | TGTGCCAGCAGCGAACTAGCGGGGGGCGGCGAGACCCAGTACTTC
. | TRBJ2-1 | few | TRBV12-3/TRBV12-4 | CASSWVVTAYNEQFF | TGTGCCAGCAGTTGGGTCGTAACCGCCTACAATGAGCAGTTCTTC
. | TRBJ2-1 | . | TRBV6-6 | CVSRGSGGTYNEQFF | TGTGTCAGCAGGGGCTCCGGGGGCACCTACAATGAGCAGTTCTTC
TRBD1 | TRBJ1-2 | few | TRBV20-1 | CSARDSGDRVNGYTF | TGCAGTGCTAGAGATTCGGGGGACAGGGTCAATGGCTACACCTTC
. | TRBJ2-6 | . | TRBV29-1 | CSVGDVSGANVLTF | TGCAGCGTTGGGGACGTCTCTGGGGCCAACGTCCTGACTTTC
. | TRBJ2-5 | few | TRBV7-8 | CASTLRGLVGQETQYF | TGTGCCAGCACTCTACGGGGACTCGTTGGGCAAGAGACCCAGTACTTC
. | TRBJ1-2 | many | TRBV6-5 | CASSPYSYGYTF | TGTGCCAGCAGTCCTTACAGCTATGGCTACACCTTC